These T cell receptor beta chains were read from a single sample in a study of blood T cell repertoires in COVID-19. This table comes from immunoSEQ multiplex PCR, and its TCRdb copy is limited to in-frame clones, with some not included. In the table there are about 220,000 clones, around 80% of which are singletons. The sample taken for sequencing was peripheral blood. The receptors shown here come from a woman aged 55-69 years who had recovered from COVID-19. The CDR3 runs from the conserved cysteine through the conserved F or W. The order of the fields is J gene, clone size, V gene, D gene, CDR3 DNA, CDR3 protein. A D gene is named only where the DNA matches it firmly. Expanded clones get a size class; other rows say once, few or many, or leave the size out.

j_gene: TRBJ1-5
abundance: few
v_gene: TRBV4-1
d_gene: TRBD1
CDR3nt: TGCGCCAGCAGCCAAGAGGGGACAGGGGCCTTTTCCCCGACCGTACATCAGCCCCAGCATTTT
CDR3aa: CASSQEGTGAFSPTVHQPQHF

j_gene: TRBJ1-4
abundance: -
v_gene: TRBV6-5
d_gene: -
CDR3nt: TGTGCCAGCAGTAACAGGGATGACGAAAAACTGTTTTTT
CDR3aa: CASSNRDDEKLFF

j_gene: TRBJ1-4
abundance: -
v_gene: TRBV4-1
d_gene: -
CDR3nt: TGCGCCAGCAGCCTGGCGCTTAGCACTAATGAAAAACTGTTTTTT
CDR3aa: CASSLALSTNEKLFF

j_gene: TRBJ1-4
abundance: once
v_gene: TRBV25-1
d_gene: TRBD1
CDR3nt: TGTGCCAGCAGTGATAGACAGGGCCCCCATGAAAAACTGTTTTTT
CDR3aa: CASSDRQGPHEKLFF

j_gene: TRBJ2-1
abundance: -
v_gene: TRBV4-1
d_gene: TRBD2
CDR3nt: TGCGCCAGCAGCCAGACCGACATGGGACTAGCGGGGACCAATGAGCAGTTCTTC
CDR3aa: CASSQTDMGLAGTNEQFF

j_gene: TRBJ1-4
abundance: -
v_gene: TRBV2
d_gene: TRBD1
CDR3nt: TGTGCCAGCAGTTCCAGACAGGGTAGTTATGAAAAACTGTTTTTT
CDR3aa: CASSSRQGSYEKLFF

j_gene: TRBJ1-6
abundance: -
v_gene: TRBV9
d_gene: TRBD1
CDR3nt: TGTGCCAGCAGCGTAGAGGGACAGCCTTTATCTCCCCTCCACTTT
CDR3aa: CASSVEGQPLSPLHF

j_gene: TRBJ2-3
abundance: -
v_gene: TRBV4-3
d_gene: -
CDR3nt: TGCGCCAGCAGCCTTCGGGGGGCCGGAGGCACAGATACGCAGTATTTT
CDR3aa: CASSLRGAGGTDTQYF

j_gene: TRBJ2-3
abundance: -
v_gene: TRBV10-1
d_gene: TRBD2
CDR3nt: TGCGCCAGCAGTGAAGCGGGGGCTTCAGATACGCAGTATTTT
CDR3aa: CASSEAGASDTQYF

j_gene: TRBJ2-3
abundance: -
v_gene: TRBV2
d_gene: TRBD2
CDR3nt: TGTGCCAGCAGTTTAGCGGGGGGGCCCTCAGATACGCAGTATTTT
CDR3aa: CASSLAGGPSDTQYF

j_gene: TRBJ2-7
abundance: -
v_gene: TRBV6-1
d_gene: TRBD2
CDR3nt: TGTGCCAGCAGTGAGGGAGGGGCAAGGGACTACGAGCAGTACTTC
CDR3aa: CASSEGGARDYEQYF

j_gene: TRBJ2-2
abundance: -
v_gene: TRBV21-1
d_gene: -
CDR3nt: TGTGCCAGCGTCGGGACTAGCCTTAACACCGGGGAGCTGTTTTTT
CDR3aa: CASVGTSLNTGELFF

j_gene: TRBJ1-1
abundance: -
v_gene: TRBV7-3
d_gene: -
CDR3nt: TGTGCCAGCAGTCCGGACTGGAACACTGAAGCTTTCTTT
CDR3aa: CASSPDWNTEAFF

j_gene: TRBJ2-7
abundance: few
v_gene: TRBV5-1
d_gene: TRBD1
CDR3nt: TGCGCCAGCAGCTGGCCGGGACAGGGGAACGAGCAGTACTTC
CDR3aa: CASSWPGQGNEQYF

j_gene: TRBJ2-7
abundance: -
v_gene: TRBV6-5
d_gene: TRBD1
CDR3nt: TGTGCCAGCAGTTACTCGGGACAGGGAGGACGCGAGCAGTACTTC
CDR3aa: CASSYSGQGGREQYF

j_gene: TRBJ1-5
abundance: many
v_gene: TRBV28
d_gene: TRBD1
CDR3nt: TGTGCCAGCAGGGAGGGGGCTGGCCAGCCCCAGCATTTT
CDR3aa: CASREGAGQPQHF

j_gene: TRBJ1-5
abundance: -
v_gene: TRBV18
d_gene: -
CDR3nt: TGTGCCAGCTCACGTGAGGGCAATCAGCCCCAGCATTTT
CDR3aa: CASSREGNQPQHF

j_gene: TRBJ1-1
abundance: once
v_gene: TRBV13
d_gene: -
CDR3nt: TGTGCCAGCAGCCTAAACACTGAAGCTTTCTTT
CDR3aa: CASSLNTEAFF

j_gene: TRBJ1-5
abundance: -
v_gene: TRBV19
d_gene: -
CDR3nt: TGTGCCAGTAGTATTACTGGGAGGGGAGGGGGCAATCAGCCCCAGCATTTT
CDR3aa: CASSITGRGGGNQPQHF

j_gene: TRBJ2-5
abundance: once
v_gene: TRBV4-2
d_gene: TRBD2
CDR3nt: TGTGCCAGCAGCACCCCTAGCGGGGGGCGGGATGAGACCCAGTACTTC
CDR3aa: CASSTPSGGRDETQYF

j_gene: TRBJ2-3
abundance: -
v_gene: TRBV5-4
d_gene: -
CDR3nt: TGTGCCAGCAGTACGACAGGAGAGTATTGGACAGATACGCAGTATTTT
CDR3aa: CASSTTGEYWTDTQYF

j_gene: TRBJ2-2
abundance: -
v_gene: TRBV21-1
d_gene: -
CDR3nt: TGTGCCAAACCAGGGGCGAACACCGGGGAGCTGTTTTTT
CDR3aa: CAKPGANTGELFF

j_gene: TRBJ1-1
abundance: -
v_gene: TRBV6-6
d_gene: TRBD1
CDR3nt: TGTGCCAGCAGTATCCAGGGGGTCTCTGAAGCTTTCTTT
CDR3aa: CASSIQGVSEAFF

j_gene: TRBJ1-5
abundance: -
v_gene: TRBV7-8
d_gene: -
CDR3nt: TGTGCCAGCAGCTTTCAAGGGAGGGTTCAGCCCCAGCATTTT
CDR3aa: CASSFQGRVQPQHF

j_gene: TRBJ1-2
abundance: -
v_gene: TRBV6-5
d_gene: -
CDR3nt: TGTGCCAGCAGTCCGGGGGGCCACTATGGCTACACCTTC
CDR3aa: CASSPGGHYGYTF

j_gene: TRBJ2-3
abundance: -
v_gene: TRBV9
d_gene: TRBD2
CDR3nt: TGTGCCAGCAGCGTTGGGGGGGACGACAGCACAGATACGCAGTATTTT
CDR3aa: CASSVGGDDSTDTQYF

j_gene: TRBJ1-6
abundance: few
v_gene: TRBV7-9
d_gene: -
CDR3nt: TGTGCCAGCAGCTTAGGGAGCTCCTATAATTCACCCCTCCACTTT
CDR3aa: CASSLGSSYNSPLHF

j_gene: TRBJ1-2
abundance: few
v_gene: TRBV11-1
d_gene: TRBD1
CDR3nt: TGTGCCAGCAGCTCGGGACAGGTGCCGAACTATGGCTACACCTTC
CDR3aa: CASSSGQVPNYGYTF

j_gene: TRBJ1-4
abundance: -
v_gene: TRBV7-6
d_gene: -
CDR3nt: TGTGCCAGCAAAGGGGCAACTAATGAAAAACTGTTTTTT
CDR3aa: CASKGATNEKLFF

j_gene: TRBJ1-2
abundance: -
v_gene: TRBV5-4
d_gene: -
CDR3nt: TGTGCCACCACGGGGGAGAACTATGGCTACACCTTC
CDR3aa: CATTGENYGYTF

j_gene: TRBJ1-5
abundance: -
v_gene: TRBV27
d_gene: -
CDR3nt: TGTGCCAGCAGTAGATACAGGGATCAGCCCCAGCATTTT
CDR3aa: CASSRYRDQPQHF

j_gene: TRBJ1-2
abundance: -
v_gene: TRBV25-1
d_gene: -
CDR3nt: TGTGCCAGCAGTGAATATAAGAATACATACAACGGCTACACCTTC
CDR3aa: CASSEYKNTYNGYTF

j_gene: TRBJ1-1
abundance: once
v_gene: TRBV9
d_gene: TRBD1
CDR3nt: TGTGCCAGCAGCGTTACAGGGGGCAACACTGAAGCTTTCTTT
CDR3aa: CASSVTGGNTEAFF